A selection of T cell receptor beta chains follows, all from one sample in a study of cytomegalovirus exposure and HLA in healthy donors. TCRdb keeps only in-frame clones here, not all; method: immunoSEQ multiplex PCR. The data contain about 94,000 clones, more than 70% of them singletons. Material for sequencing was PBMCs. All receptors derive from a woman aged 40 to 50 in good health and CMV-seronegative. The CDR3 runs from the conserved cysteine through the conserved F or W. The order of the fields is D gene, V gene, J gene, clone size, CDR3 protein, CDR3 DNA. The D gene is left open where the match is weak. Part of the rows lack a size; the others show once, few, many or a class for expanded clones.

TRBD1,TRBV30,TRBJ1-2,-,CAWTRGTGSNPNYGYTF,TGTGCCTGGACCCGAGGGACAGGGTCGAATCCCAACTATGGCTACACCTTC
-,TRBV28,TRBJ1-5,few,CASSFSGGSNQPQHF,TGTGCCAGCAGTTTTTCCGGGGGGAGCAATCAGCCCCAGCATTTT
TRBD2,TRBV13,TRBJ2-6,-,CASSFGGAGANVLTF,TGTGCCAGCAGCTTCGGGGGGGCTGGGGCCAACGTCCTGACTTTC
-,TRBV5-1,TRBJ2-7,-,CASSLGQGMYEQYF,TGCGCCAGCAGCTTGGGCCAGGGGATGTACGAGCAGTACTTC
TRBD2,TRBV18,TRBJ2-7,-,CASSPNGGAEFEQYF,TGTGCCAGCTCACCAAACGGGGGGGCTGAATTCGAGCAGTACTTC
-,TRBV10-3,TRBJ2-2,-,CAISRQKSTGELFF,TGTGCCATCAGCAGACAGAAGTCCACCGGGGAGCTGTTTTTT
-,TRBV30,TRBJ1-5,-,CAWSRVAANQPQHF,TGTGCCTGGAGTCGGGTGGCAGCTAATCAGCCCCAGCATTTT
TRBD1,TRBV10-3,TRBJ2-2,once,CAISSGQDGELFF,TGTGCCATCAGCTCCGGACAGGACGGGGAGCTGTTTTTT
-,TRBV19,TRBJ2-7,many,CASSPINSGFSYYEQYF,TGTGCCAGTAGTCCGATCAATTCGGGGTTTTCTTATTACGAGCAGTACTTC
-,TRBV4-3,TRBJ2-1,-,CASSQDGRLNNEQFF,TGCGCCAGCAGCCAAGACGGCAGACTCAACAATGAGCAGTTCTTC
TRBD1,TRBV29-1,TRBJ1-2,-,CSVGLRGVYGYTF,TGCAGCGTCGGCCTCAGGGGGGTCTATGGCTACACCTTC
-,TRBV5-6,TRBJ1-6,-,CASSLGQTIPYNPPLHF,TGTGCCAGCAGCTTGGGACAAACGATTCCTTATAATCCACCCCTCCACTTT
TRBD2,TRBV5-4,TRBJ2-7,-,CASSLRLASEQYF,TGTGCCAGCAGCTTGAGACTAGCCAGCGAGCAGTACTTC
-,TRBV12-5,TRBJ2-7,-,CASASGGGAAEQYF,TGTGCTAGTGCCTCGGGGGGCGGAGCCGCCGAGCAGTACTTC
-,TRBV19,TRBJ2-5,-,CASRTTAFPSETQYF,TGTGCCAGTAGAACGACAGCGTTTCCATCAGAGACCCAGTACTTC
TRBD2,TRBV4-2,TRBJ2-2,-,CASSTLAGGPAGELFF,TGTGCCAGCAGCACCCTAGCGGGGGGGCCCGCCGGGGAGCTGTTTTTT
TRBD2,TRBV4-2,TRBJ2-5,-,CASSQGLAGGRAETQYF,TGTGCCAGCAGCCAGGGACTAGCGGGGGGGAGGGCGGAGACCCAGTACTTC
TRBD2,TRBV4-1,TRBJ2-1,-,CASSQDMSGGGNEQFF,TGCGCCAGCAGCCAAGATATGAGCGGGGGGGGAAATGAGCAGTTCTTC
-,TRBV28,TRBJ1-6,-,CASSLIAGENSPLHF,TGTGCCAGCAGTTTAATCGCGGGGGAAAATTCACCCCTCCACTTT
TRBD1,TRBV6-6,TRBJ2-7,-,CASALGWTGEGEQYF,TGTGCCAGCGCACTGGGATGGACAGGGGAGGGCGAGCAGTACTTC
-,TRBV6-1,TRBJ1-5,-,CASISRGGNQPQHF,TGTGCCAGCATTTCCAGGGGAGGCAATCAGCCCCAGCATTTT
-,TRBV5-1,TRBJ2-7,-,CASSLRLGDEQYF,TGCGCCAGCAGCTTGAGGCTGGGAGACGAGCAGTACTTC
-,TRBV5-1,TRBJ1-4,-,CASSLAGGNEKLFF,TGCGCCAGCAGCTTGGCGGGGGGCAATGAAAAACTGTTTTTT
TRBD1,TRBV2,TRBJ2-1,-,CASGASGQAISYNEQFF,TGTGCCAGCGGAGCATCCGGACAGGCGATCTCCTACAATGAGCAGTTCTTC
-,TRBV6-5,TRBJ2-7,-,CASSASLSSYEQYF,TGTGCCAGCAGTGCGTCTCTGAGCTCCTACGAGCAGTACTTC
-,TRBV5-8,TRBJ1-1,-,CASSLDRMDTEAFF,TGTGCCAGCAGCTTGGACAGGATGGATACTGAAGCTTTCTTT
TRBD1,TRBV6-1,TRBJ1-1,few,CASLQGENTEAFF,TGTGCCAGCCTACAGGGGGAGAACACTGAAGCTTTCTTT
TRBD2,TRBV5-6,TRBJ2-5,once,CASSLRDSGGPGRTQYF,TGTGCCAGCAGCTTGCGAGATAGCGGGGGCCCCGGTAGGACCCAGTACTTC
-,TRBV19,TRBJ1-4,-,CASSIGSLATNEKLFF,TGTGCCAGTAGTATTGGCTCGCTTGCAACTAATGAAAAACTGTTTTTT
-,TRBV6-5,TRBJ2-1,-,CASRGRNEQFF,TGTGCCAGCCGAGGGAGGAATGAGCAGTTCTTC
-,TRBV10-3,TRBJ1-2,-,CAISDAGGRHYGYTF,TGTGCCATCAGTGATGCCGGGGGGCGGCACTATGGCTACACCTTC